These 5 T cell receptor beta chains share one sample of origin, sequenced in a study of cytomegalovirus exposure and HLA in healthy donors (dated 2017 in TCRdb). The library was prepared using the immunoSEQ multiplex PCR assay. TCRdb mirrors the immuneACCESS table, restricted to in-frame sequences. Some clones are absent from its copies; in checked studies, under half trace to an unresolved V gene, and the reason for the others is unknown. The sample table lists about 200,000 clones, about 79% of them with a count of one. The ten largest account for around 15% of the sample. The sequenced sample was PBMCs. These receptors were obtained from a woman younger than 45 in good health and CMV-seropositive.

The V gene is TRBV18, the J gene TRBJ2-7; D possibly corresponds to TRBD1 (7 bases). The germline V and J ends were trimmed by 3 bases and 0 bases, with 12 bases remaining between them. CDR3 size: 15 residues. Per the germline V gene, CDR1 is KGHSH and CDR2 is LQKENI. The CDR3 spells CASSPRGEPSYEQYF. The CDR3, as DNA: TGTGCCAGCTCACCCAGGGGGGAGCCCTCCTACGAGCAGTACTTC.

The V and J genes are TRBV6-5 and TRBJ2-1; a weak D match, TRBD1 (5 bases). The germline V gene has CDR1 MNHEY and CDR2 SVGAGI. The V end lost 6 bases, the J end lost 4 bases, and 7 bases lay between the germline ends. CDR3 length equals 12 residues. CDR3 sequence reads: CASRTDYNEQFF. The CDR3 DNA reads as TGTGCCAGCAGGACAGATTACAATGAGCAGTTCTTC.

The chain joins TRBV5-4 to TRBJ1-1; 8 bases fit TRBD1. The CDR3 extends over 16 amino acids. Germline CDR1 is SGHNT and CDR2 is YYREEE (reference sequence). With 0 bases clipped from V and 5 bases from J, the junction kept 9 bases outside the gene matches. The CDR3 loop is CASSLDEGQGETEAFF. The CDR3 nucleotides read TGTGCCAGCAGCTTGGACGAAGGACAGGGTGAAACTGAAGCTTTCTTT.

The chain joins TRBV27 to TRBJ1-1; TRBD1 matches at 11 bases. Per germline, CDR1 MNHEY and CDR2 SMNVEV (reference sequence). With 2 bases clipped from V and 3 bases from J, the junction kept 5 bases outside the gene matches. The CDR3 spans 16 residues. In DNA, the CDR3 is TGTGCCAGCAGTTTAGGGACAGGGGGTGCGTACACTGAAGCTTTCTTT. Its translation is CASSLGTGGAYTEAFF.

The gene calls are TRBV29-1 and TRBJ2-1; TRBD2 agrees at 9 bases. The CDR3 has 13 residues. The V and J ends lost 6 bases and 5 bases, in that order; junction bases with no gene match: 5. CDR1 is SQVTM, CDR2 ANQGSEA, per germline. This chain's CDR3 is CSVLAGLNNEQFF. The CDR3 DNA sequence: TGCAGCGTACTAGCGGGCCTTAACAATGAGCAGTTCTTC.